This T cell receptor (beta chain) was profiled in a study of radiotherapy plus CTLA-4 blockade in lung cancer (dated by TCRdb to between 2018 and 2020). Turning to the overall study: Among enrolled patients, around 18% had an objective response and 31% reached disease control.

This clone was seen only a few times. This receptor's antigen is unknown. One junction end does not reproduce the germline sequence, and a read error may be involved. Libraries came from the immunoSEQ multiplex PCR assay. In TCRdb, the immuneACCESS table is reduced to in-frame sequences with V and J assigned. These tables do not hold every clone; where another copy was compared, an unresolved V gene accounts for under half, and the others remain unexplained. This sample comprises 50,000 or so clones, nearly 90% of them detected only once. The top ten clonotypes cover 6% to 8% of the sample. From a lookup of the germline V gene, CDR1 and CDR2 are SGHDT and YYEEEE. There are 16 amino acids in the CDR3, from cysteine to phenylalanine inclusive. The DNA shown is the 48-base CDR3, in frame from base 1. Focal radiation therapy combined with CTLA-4 blockade (ipilimumab) was tested in patients with chemo-refractory metastatic non-small-cell lung cancer.

The research as a whole found: The strongest predictors of response were reported to be early dynamic shifts in blood T cell clones along with a rise in serum interferon-beta following radiation. After treatment with radiotherapy and ipilimumab, TCR clones that originated in tumors expanded in peripheral blood.

The chain was built from TRBV5-6 and TRBJ2-5; 12 bases in between match TRBD1. The source material was peripheral blood, sampled from a patient treated with radiotherapy plus ipilimumab. The TCR was taken from a human donor with non-small cell lung cancer whose response to radiotherapy plus ipilimumab could not be evaluated. The CDR3 has the sequence CASTLPGQGAKVTQYF. The DNA sequence reads TGTGCCAGCACCTTGCCGGGACAGGGGGCTAAAGTGACCCAGTACTTC.